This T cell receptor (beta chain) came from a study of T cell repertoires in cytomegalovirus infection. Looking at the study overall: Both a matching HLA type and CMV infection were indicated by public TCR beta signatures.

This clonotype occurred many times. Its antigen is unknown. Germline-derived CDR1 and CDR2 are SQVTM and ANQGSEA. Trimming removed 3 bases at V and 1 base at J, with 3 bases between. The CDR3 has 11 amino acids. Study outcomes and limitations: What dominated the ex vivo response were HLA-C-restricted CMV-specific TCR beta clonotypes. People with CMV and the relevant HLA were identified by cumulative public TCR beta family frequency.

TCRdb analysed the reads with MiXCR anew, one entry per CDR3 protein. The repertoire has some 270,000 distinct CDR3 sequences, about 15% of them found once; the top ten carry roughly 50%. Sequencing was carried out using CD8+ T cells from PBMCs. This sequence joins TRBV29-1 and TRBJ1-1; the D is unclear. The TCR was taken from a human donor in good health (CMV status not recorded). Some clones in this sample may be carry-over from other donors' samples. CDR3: CSVERNTEAFF. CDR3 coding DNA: TGCAGCGTTGAGAGGAACACTGAAGCTTTCTTT.